This record concerns one TCR beta chain sequence. This clone has just a few counts. Its antigen specificity is not known. No base-level quality is on record; no much larger clone is a single base apart. This entry comes from a study of CD8+ T cells in alopecia areata (dated 2018 in TCRdb). Looking at the study overall: High-throughput TCRbeta sequencing was used to examine T cell clonal expansion in alopecia areata in both the C3H/HeJ mouse model and human patients. Scalp tissue and sorted CD4+ and CD8+ peripheral blood T cells from patchy and totalis/universalis alopecia areata patients and from healthy controls were covered by human TCRbeta sequencing. RNA came from the PAXgene miRNA kit for fixed scalp, the miRNeasy kit for PBMCs, and the RNeasy kit for mouse skin. Clonality in the scalp was compared among normal scalp (n=4), patchy alopecia areata scalp (n=8), and alopecia totalis/universalis scalp (n=8). TCRbeta CDR3 regions were amplified by immunoSEQ multiplex PCR using 35 Vbeta forward and 13 Jbeta reverse primers.

The investigation overall reported the following: Unlike mouse skin, where gammadelta T cells dominate, normal human skin contains resident alphabeta T cells that get sequenced too, which complicates analysis of the scalp TCR repertoire. Compared with normal scalp, lesional scalp, particularly in alopecia totalis/universalis, had higher clonality and more expanded CD8+ clones, which suggests antigenic drive. Shared TCR sequences between patients were less evident than in mice, which may be partly attributable to HLA diversity in the patient population.

CDR1 and CDR2 were assigned from the germline V gene as SGHRS and YFSETQ. The CDR3 has 16 amino acids, counting the end cysteine and phenylalanine. Just the 48-base CDR3 DNA is kept, in frame starting at base 1. V is trimmed back by 4 bases and J by 0 bases, and the junction contains 3 bases that no gene match accounts for. Library prep was done by the immunoSEQ multiplex PCR assay. To provide template for TCR sequencing, every sample had RNA extracted and reverse transcribed into cDNA. SuperScript III was used to make first-strand cDNA, primed with a 2:1 mix of oligo-dT and random hexamers. Amplification bias was assessed with a synthetic immune receptor repertoire, and residual bias was removed computationally. Regarding the original processing steps: Raw reads were preprocessed to remove errors, and CDR3 was defined by IMGT conventions from the conserved cysteine to phenylalanine. Clonality was calculated as 1 minus Shannon entropy normalized by log2 of the number of productive unique TCRs. Whether scalp clones were CD4 or CD8 was inferred by matching scalp TCRbeta sequences against CD4 and CD8 repertoires sorted from blood. TCRdb re-hosts the immuneACCESS table, in-frame sequences only. Its copies lack some clones; in the studies checked, an unresolved V gene accounts for under half of them, and the cause for the rest is not known. V and J calls and clone size are given by that table; D and trimming were obtained from the DNA. This sample gives some 100,000 clones in total; over 60% of them show up just once. Jointly, the top ten make up about 3% of the sample.

PBMCs were separated by density centrifugation and stained for CD3, CD4 and CD8, after which CD4+ and CD8+ T cells were sorted on a FACSAria. Scalp biopsies and blood samples were obtained from unaffected controls. Sequenced material: CD4+ T cells sorted from blood. This TCR derives from a human donor in good health. Recombination linked TRBV5-1 to TRBJ2-3; 12 middle bases align to TRBD2. The CDR3 region reads CASSVTSGGSTDTQYF. The DNA sequence is given as TGCGCCAGCAGCGTAACTAGCGGGGGGAGCACAGATACGCAGTATTTT.